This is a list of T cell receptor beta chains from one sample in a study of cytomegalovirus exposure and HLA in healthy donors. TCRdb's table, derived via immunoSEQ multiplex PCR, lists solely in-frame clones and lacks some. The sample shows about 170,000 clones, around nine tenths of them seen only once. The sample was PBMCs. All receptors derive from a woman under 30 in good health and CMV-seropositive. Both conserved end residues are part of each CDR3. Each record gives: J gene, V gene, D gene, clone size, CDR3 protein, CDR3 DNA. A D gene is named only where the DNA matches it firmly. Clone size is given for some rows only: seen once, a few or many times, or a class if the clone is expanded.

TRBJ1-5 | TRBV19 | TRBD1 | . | CASSTPLQGEYQPQHF | TGTGCCAGTAGTACCCCTTTGCAGGGGGAGTATCAGCCCCAGCATTTT
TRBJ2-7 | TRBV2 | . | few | CASSAGRLDEQYF | TGTGCCAGCAGTGCTGGCAGGCTCGACGAGCAGTACTTC
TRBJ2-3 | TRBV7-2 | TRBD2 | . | CASSRTGTSATDTQYF | TGTGCCAGCAGCCGAACCGGGACTAGCGCCACAGATACGCAGTATTTT
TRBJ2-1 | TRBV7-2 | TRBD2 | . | CASSSSGRGYNEQFF | TGTGCCAGCAGCTCTAGCGGTCGTGGGTACAATGAGCAGTTCTTC
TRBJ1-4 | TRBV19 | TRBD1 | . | CASSTVVAGGNEKLFF | TGTGCCAGTAGTACCGTAGTGGCAGGGGGAAACGAAAAACTGTTTTTT
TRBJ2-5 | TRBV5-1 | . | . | CASSLRRDPAAETQYF | TGCGCCAGCAGCTTGCGGCGGGACCCCGCGGCAGAGACCCAGTACTTC
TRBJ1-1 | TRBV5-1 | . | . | CASSMLGENTEAFF | TGCGCCAGCAGCATGCTCGGGGAGAACACTGAAGCTTTCTTT
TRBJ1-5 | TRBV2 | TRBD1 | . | CASSRQGMEQPQHF | TGTGCCAGCAGTCGACAGGGGATGGAGCAGCCCCAGCATTTT
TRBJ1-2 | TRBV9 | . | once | CASSGSGTTAWDGGYTF | TGTGCCAGCAGCGGCTCCGGGACAACCGCTTGGGACGGCGGCTACACCTTC
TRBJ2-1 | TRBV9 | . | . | CASSPSVDTFPNEQFF | TGTGCCAGCAGCCCAAGTGTAGATACTTTCCCCAATGAGCAGTTCTTC
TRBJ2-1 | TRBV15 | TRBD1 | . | CATSARDRSHEQFF | TGTGCCACCAGCGCCCGGGACAGGTCACATGAGCAGTTCTTC
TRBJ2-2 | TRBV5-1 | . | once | CASSLIQGAAGELFF | TGCGCCAGCAGCTTGATACAGGGTGCGGCCGGGGAGCTGTTTTTT
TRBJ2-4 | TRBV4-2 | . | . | CASSQDLTGYIQYF | TGTGCCAGCAGCCAAGACCTCACAGGGTACATTCAGTACTTC
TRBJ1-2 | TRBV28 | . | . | CASGFRQSGVSGYTF | TGTGCCAGCGGCTTTCGACAGTCCGGTGTTTCTGGCTACACCTTC
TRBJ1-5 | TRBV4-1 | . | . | CASSQDSPKNSNQPQHF | TGCGCCAGCAGCCAAGATTCCCCCAAAAATAGCAATCAGCCCCAGCATTTT
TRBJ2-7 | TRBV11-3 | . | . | CASSLRQGSSYEQYF | TGTGCCAGCAGCTTAAGGCAGGGGAGTAGCTACGAGCAGTACTTC
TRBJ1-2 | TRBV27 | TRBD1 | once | CASSTHAGTVRGYTF | TGTGCCAGCAGTACCCACGCAGGGACAGTAAGGGGCTACACCTTC
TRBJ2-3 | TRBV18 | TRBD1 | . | CASSQTGSTDTQYF | TGTGCCAGCTCTCAGACAGGGAGCACAGATACGCAGTATTTT
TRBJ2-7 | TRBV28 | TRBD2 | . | CASSLFAGTSGGDEQYF | TGTGCCAGCAGTTTATTTGCCGGGACTAGCGGAGGGGACGAGCAGTACTTC
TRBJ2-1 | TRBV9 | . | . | CASSPNRDNEQFF | TGTGCCAGCAGCCCGAACAGGGACAATGAGCAGTTCTTC
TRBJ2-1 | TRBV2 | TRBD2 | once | CASSESTSGRASNEQFF | TGTGCCAGCAGTGAATCTACTAGCGGGAGGGCCTCGAATGAGCAGTTCTTC
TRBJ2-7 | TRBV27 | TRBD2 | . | CASSLTRLAGYEQYF | TGTGCCAGCAGTTTAACTCGACTAGCGGGCTACGAGCAGTACTTC
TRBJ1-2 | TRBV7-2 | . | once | CASRPAGGISDGYTF | TGTGCCAGCAGACCCGCGGGGGGGATTTCGGATGGCTACACCTTC
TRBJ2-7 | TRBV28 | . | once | CASSLLAENYEQYF | TGTGCCAGCAGTTTATTAGCGGAGAATTACGAGCAGTACTTC
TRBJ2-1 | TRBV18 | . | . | CASSPWPGQTSNEQFF | TGTGCCAGCTCCCCCTGGCCAGGACAGACGTCCAATGAGCAGTTCTTC
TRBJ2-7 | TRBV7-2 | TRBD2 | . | CASSPRLAYEQYF | TGTGCCAGCAGCCCTCGACTAGCTTACGAGCAGTACTTC
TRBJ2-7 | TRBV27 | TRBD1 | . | CASSTLTGGQSYEQYF | TGTGCCAGCAGTACCCTTACAGGGGGTCAATCCTACGAGCAGTACTTC
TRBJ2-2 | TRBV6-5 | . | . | CASTRSGGRELFF | TGTGCCAGCACCCGGTCAGGGGGGAGGGAGCTGTTTTTT
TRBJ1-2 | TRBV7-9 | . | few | CASSSGVGGYGYTF | TGTGCCAGCAGCTCCGGCGTTGGAGGATATGGCTACACCTTC
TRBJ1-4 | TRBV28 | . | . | CASSLYATNEKLFF | TGTGCCAGCAGTCTCTACGCAACTAATGAAAAACTGTTTTTT
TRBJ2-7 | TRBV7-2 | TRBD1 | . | CASSLDRAYEQYF | TGTGCCAGCAGCCTGGACAGGGCCTACGAGCAGTACTTC
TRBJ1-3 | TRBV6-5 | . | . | CASSYEGTLSGNTIYF | TGTGCCAGCAGTTACGAGGGGACTCTATCTGGAAACACCATATATTTT
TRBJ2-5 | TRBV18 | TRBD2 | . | CASSPLGLAGETQYF | TGTGCCAGCTCACCTCTCGGACTAGCGGGAGAGACCCAGTACTTC
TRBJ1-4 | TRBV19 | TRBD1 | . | CASSIIGGATEKLFF | TGTGCCAGTAGTATTATAGGGGGCGCAACGGAAAAACTGTTTTTT
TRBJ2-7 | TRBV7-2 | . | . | CASSLTGLSYEQYF | TGTGCCAGCAGCTTAACAGGTCTCTCCTACGAGCAGTACTTC
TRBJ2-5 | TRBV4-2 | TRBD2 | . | CASSQEDRETSGMQETQYF | TGTGCCAGCAGCCAAGAAGACCGGGAGACTAGCGGGATGCAAGAGACCCAGTACTTC
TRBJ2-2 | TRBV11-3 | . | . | CASSPHHAGVRYTGELFF | TGTGCCAGCAGCCCCCACCACGCCGGGGTGAGATACACCGGGGAGCTGTTTTTT
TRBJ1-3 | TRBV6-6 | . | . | CASSYLGGSGNTIYF | TGTGCCAGCAGTTACCTCGGGGGCTCTGGAAACACCATATATTTT
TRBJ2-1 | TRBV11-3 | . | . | CASSSSNGDEQFF | TGTGCCAGCAGCTCTAGCAATGGGGATGAGCAGTTCTTC
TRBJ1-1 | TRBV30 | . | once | CAWSENSIGPEAFF | TGTGCCTGGAGTGAAAACAGCATTGGGCCTGAAGCTTTCTTT
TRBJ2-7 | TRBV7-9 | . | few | CASSFGFSYEQYF | TGTGCCAGCAGCTTTGGCTTCTCCTACGAGCAGTACTTC
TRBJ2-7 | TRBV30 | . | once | CAAGGRPVYEQYF | TGTGCCGCCGGGGGGCGGCCTGTCTACGAGCAGTACTTC
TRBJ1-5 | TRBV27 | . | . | CASSFEGGSNQPQHF | TGTGCCAGCAGTTTTGAGGGCGGGTCCAATCAGCCCCAGCATTTT
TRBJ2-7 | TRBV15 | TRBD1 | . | CATSRETGGYEQYF | TGTGCCACCAGCAGAGAGACAGGGGGATACGAGCAGTACTTC
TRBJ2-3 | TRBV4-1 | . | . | CASSQVSGAGTQYF | TGCGCCAGCAGCCAAGTGTCGGGAGCCGGCACGCAGTATTTT
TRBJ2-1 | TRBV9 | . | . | CASSVAGGWDEQFF | TGTGCCAGCAGCGTAGCGGGGGGCTGGGATGAGCAGTTCTTC